These T cell receptor beta chains were read from a single sample in a study of shared clonotypes between healthy human individuals. Assay used: immunoSEQ multiplex PCR; TCRdb lists only in-frame clones, some missing. The sample shows hundreds of thousands of clones, around 76% of them seen only once. The sequencing sample was made of PBMCs. Receptors originate from a woman in her 40s in good health. Some clones in this sample may be carry-over from other donors' samples. The CDR3 runs from the conserved cysteine through the conserved F or W. A D gene is named only where the DNA matches it firmly. Only part of the rows carry a size: once, few, many, or a class if the clone is expanded.

D: TRBD1
V: TRBV5-1
size: once
J: TRBJ1-2
DNA: TGCGCCAGCAGCTACGGACAGGGGAACTATGGCTACACCTTC
CDR3: CASSYGQGNYGYTF

D: TRBD1
V: TRBV9
size: NA
J: TRBJ2-2
DNA: TGTGCCAGCAGCGGGACAGGGATCTCGAACACCGGGGAGCTGTTTTTT
CDR3: CASSGTGISNTGELFF

D: NA
V: TRBV6-6
size: NA
J: TRBJ2-5
DNA: TGTGCCAGCAGTTACCGGGGCGACCAAGAGACCCAGTACTTC
CDR3: CASSYRGDQETQYF

D: NA
V: TRBV4-1
size: few
J: TRBJ1-5
DNA: TGCGCCAGCAGCCTAAATCAGGGGTTACAGGGCAATCAGCCCCAGCATTTT
CDR3: CASSLNQGLQGNQPQHF

D: NA
V: TRBV6-1
size: NA
J: TRBJ2-5
DNA: TGTGCCAGCTCCGACAGGATACAAGAGAGCCAGTACTTC
CDR3: CASSDRIQESQYF

D: NA
V: TRBV29-1
size: NA
J: TRBJ2-2
DNA: TGCAGCGTTGAAGAATCAGGTGGCGGGGAGCTGTTTTTT
CDR3: CSVEESGGGELFF

D: NA
V: TRBV5-6
size: many
J: TRBJ2-5
DNA: TGTGCCAGCAGCTTTGGGGGGGCTCCAGAGACCCAGTACTTC
CDR3: CASSFGGAPETQYF

D: NA
V: TRBV28
size: NA
J: TRBJ2-7
DNA: TGTGCCAGCAGTTTGTTAGGGAAGGATCCCTACGAGCAGTACTTC
CDR3: CASSLLGKDPYEQYF

D: NA
V: TRBV9
size: few
J: TRBJ1-1
DNA: TGTGCCAGCAGCGTCCGGCCCGTGGGGGACACTGAAGCTTTCTTT
CDR3: CASSVRPVGDTEAFF

D: NA
V: TRBV19
size: few
J: TRBJ1-3
DNA: TGTGCCAGTAGTCCCGACACCTCTGGAAACACCATATATTTT
CDR3: CASSPDTSGNTIYF

D: NA
V: TRBV6-5
size: many
J: TRBJ1-5
DNA: TGTGCCAGCAGTTACCTGGGGGGGAATCAGCCCCAGCATTTT
CDR3: CASSYLGGNQPQHF

D: NA
V: TRBV28
size: once
J: TRBJ1-2
DNA: TGTGCCAGCAGTTTCCGGTCCTTTGACTGGGGCTACACCTTC
CDR3: CASSFRSFDWGYTF

D: TRBD2
V: TRBV14
size: NA
J: TRBJ2-1
DNA: TGTGCCAGCAGCCAAGTTCGAGCGGGGATGACTGGCAATGAGCAGTTCTTC
CDR3: CASSQVRAGMTGNEQFF

D: TRBD1
V: TRBV5-1
size: NA
J: TRBJ1-2
DNA: TGCGCCAGCAGCGAGCCTTCCCAGGGGGCGGGAGGCTACACCTTC
CDR3: CASSEPSQGAGGYTF

D: NA
V: TRBV7-9
size: NA
J: TRBJ1-1
DNA: TGTGCCAGCAGCTTAGAGGGAAGAGCTTTCTTT
CDR3: CASSLEGRAFF

D: NA
V: TRBV11-1
size: NA
J: TRBJ2-2
DNA: TGTGCCAGCAGCTTAGATAGGGCCCAAGCGAACACCGGGGAGCTGTTTTTT
CDR3: CASSLDRAQANTGELFF

D: TRBD2
V: TRBV6-1
size: NA
J: TRBJ2-5
DNA: TGTGCCAGCAGTGAGCACAGGACCCGGACTAGCGGGAGAATTGAGACCCAGTACTTC
CDR3: CASSEHRTRTSGRIETQYF

D: NA
V: TRBV7-8
size: NA
J: TRBJ2-3
DNA: TGTGCCAGCAGCAATTTCGCGCGGTTTAGCACAGATACGCAGTATTTT
CDR3: CASSNFARFSTDTQYF

D: TRBD1
V: TRBV6-6
size: NA
J: TRBJ2-7
DNA: TGTGCCAGCAGTTACTCTTGGACAGGGGGCTACGAGCAGTACTTC
CDR3: CASSYSWTGGYEQYF

D: NA
V: TRBV19
size: NA
J: TRBJ2-1
DNA: TGTGCCAGTAGTATATCCGGGAGCTCCTACAATGAGCAGTTCTTC
CDR3: CASSISGSSYNEQFF

D: NA
V: TRBV19
size: NA
J: TRBJ2-3
DNA: TGTGCCAGTACACGTTACTCGGGCACAGATACGCAGTATTTT
CDR3: CASTRYSGTDTQYF

D: NA
V: TRBV6-5
size: NA
J: TRBJ1-1
DNA: TGTGCCAGCAGGAGACAGCGGAACACTGAAGCTTTCTTT
CDR3: CASRRQRNTEAFF

D: TRBD1
V: TRBV9
size: once
J: TRBJ1-4
DNA: TGTGCCAGCAGCGTCGGACAGGGGAATGAAAAACTGTTTTTT
CDR3: CASSVGQGNEKLFF

D: TRBD1
V: TRBV7-3
size: NA
J: TRBJ1-1
DNA: TGTGCCAGCAGCCCCGGGACAGGGGGCCGTGAAGCTTTCTTT
CDR3: CASSPGTGGREAFF

D: TRBD2
V: TRBV4-2
size: NA
J: TRBJ2-3
DNA: TGTGCCAGCAGCCAAGGGGGACTAGCGGATACGCAGTATTTT
CDR3: CASSQGGLADTQYF

D: NA
V: TRBV7-6
size: NA
J: TRBJ2-1
DNA: TGTGCCAGCAGCTTAACGAGCAATGAGCAGTTCTTC
CDR3: CASSLTSNEQFF

D: TRBD2
V: TRBV5-3
size: NA
J: TRBJ2-7
DNA: TGTGCCAGAAGCTTGGATTGGGGGAGGGCCGATTGGAACGAGCAGTACTTC
CDR3: CARSLDWGRADWNEQYF

D: TRBD2
V: TRBV2
size: NA
J: TRBJ2-1
DNA: TGTGCCAGCAACGAACTAGCGGGGCTGAACTACAATGAGCAGTTCTTC
CDR3: CASNELAGLNYNEQFF

D: NA
V: TRBV5-1
size: NA
J: TRBJ2-7
DNA: TGCGCCAGCGCGGAAGGGCACCCTGGCTATGTTTCGGGGGAGCAGTACTTC
CDR3: CASAEGHPGYVSGEQYF

D: TRBD1
V: TRBV11-2
size: NA
J: TRBJ2-7
DNA: TGTGCCAGCAGCCTCGAAAGGGACAGATTCTACGAGCAGTACTTC
CDR3: CASSLERDRFYEQYF

D: TRBD2
V: TRBV9
size: few
J: TRBJ2-3
DNA: TGTGCCAGCAGCGGATCTAGCGGGATCATAGATACGCAGTATTTT
CDR3: CASSGSSGIIDTQYF

D: TRBD2
V: TRBV7-2
size: NA
J: TRBJ2-5
DNA: TGTGCCAGCAGCTCCCGGGGACTAGCGGAAGAGACCCAGTACTTC
CDR3: CASSSRGLAEETQYF

D: TRBD2
V: TRBV10-3
size: NA
J: TRBJ2-7
DNA: TGTGCACGACATCAAGCGACTAGCGGGAGAATTTGGCAGTACTTC
CDR3: CARHQATSGRIWQYF

D: NA
V: TRBV7-9
size: NA
J: TRBJ2-2
DNA: TGTGCCAGCAGCTCATTTGGGGACACCGGGGAGCTGTTTTTT
CDR3: CASSSFGDTGELFF

D: NA
V: TRBV27
size: NA
J: TRBJ2-1
DNA: TGTGCCAGCACCACTCGCCAGGCAAGCTCCTACAATGAGCAGTTCTTC
CDR3: CASTTRQASSYNEQFF

D: NA
V: TRBV4-2
size: NA
J: TRBJ2-7
DNA: TGTGCCAGCAGCCAAGAACAGGCAGGGTGGGGGAAGGAGCAGTACTTC
CDR3: CASSQEQAGWGKEQYF

D: NA
V: TRBV13
size: once
J: TRBJ1-3
DNA: TGTGCCAGCAGCCTGGGCCGACTCTCTGGAAACACCATATATTTT
CDR3: CASSLGRLSGNTIYF

D: TRBD1
V: TRBV28
size: NA
J: TRBJ1-4
DNA: TGTGCCAGCAGCACCGGGACAGCTAATGAAAAACTGTTTTTT
CDR3: CASSTGTANEKLFF

D: NA
V: TRBV19
size: once
J: TRBJ1-4
DNA: TGTGCCAGTAGTATATGGCAGAGTAATGAAAAACTGTTTTTT
CDR3: CASSIWQSNEKLFF

D: TRBD2
V: TRBV6-6
size: NA
J: TRBJ2-5
DNA: TGTGCCAGCACCCCGTCGGCCCTAGCGGTCCAAGAGACCCAGTACTTC
CDR3: CASTPSALAVQETQYF

D: NA
V: TRBV7-3
size: NA
J: TRBJ2-1
DNA: TGTGCCAGCAGCCCCGGGGAGCACAATGAGCAGTTCTTC
CDR3: CASSPGEHNEQFF

D: TRBD2
V: TRBV7-2
size: NA
J: TRBJ2-7
DNA: TGTGCCAGCAGCATGACTAGCGGGGGGGCCTACGAGCAGTACTTC
CDR3: CASSMTSGGAYEQYF

D: NA
V: TRBV28
size: NA
J: TRBJ1-2
DNA: TGTGCCAGCAGAAGCACTCTCTACACCTTC
CDR3: CASRSTLYTF

D: TRBD2
V: TRBV10-1
size: NA
J: TRBJ2-7
DNA: TGCGCCAGCCGGGGACTAGCGGGGACTAGGAGCTCCTACGAGCAGTACTTC
CDR3: CASRGLAGTRSSYEQYF

D: NA
V: TRBV4-1
size: NA
J: TRBJ2-7
DNA: TGCGCCAGCAGCCGCACACTCGTTATATCCTACGAGCAGTACTTC
CDR3: CASSRTLVISYEQYF

D: TRBD2
V: TRBV15
size: NA
J: TRBJ2-5
DNA: TGTGCCACCAGCCCAGCCGCCTTAGCGGGAGGGTCCCCCATCGAAGTGGAGACCCAGTACTTC
CDR3: CATSPAALAGGSPIEVETQYF

D: NA
V: TRBV28
size: NA
J: TRBJ2-7
DNA: TGTGCCAGCAGTTTATCTGGTGGCGAGCAGTACTTC
CDR3: CASSLSGGEQYF

D: NA
V: TRBV7-2
size: NA
J: TRBJ2-7
DNA: TGTGCCAGCAGCTTATCTCCTTTGGGAGTCGATTTCCTACGTGAGCAGTACTTC
CDR3: CASSLSPLGVDFLREQYF

D: NA
V: TRBV10-3
size: NA
J: TRBJ2-1
DNA: TGTGCCACTCAATTAAAAACGGGAGTAATCAATGAGCAGTTCTTC
CDR3: CATQLKTGVINEQFF

D: NA
V: TRBV5-6
size: NA
J: TRBJ2-7
DNA: TGTGCCAGCAGCTTGGGAGCCCGGAGCTCCTACGAGCAGTACTTC
CDR3: CASSLGARSSYEQYF

D: NA
V: TRBV10-3
size: NA
J: TRBJ1-1
DNA: TGTGCCACCAGCCCCGGGCAGGGCATATTGGGGGACACTGAAGCTTTCTTT
CDR3: CATSPGQGILGDTEAFF

D: TRBD2
V: TRBV15
size: many
J: TRBJ2-1
DNA: TGTGCCACCAGCGAACGGACTAGCGGGATAAATGAGCAGTTCTTC
CDR3: CATSERTSGINEQFF

D: TRBD2
V: TRBV5-4
size: NA
J: TRBJ2-7
DNA: TGTGCCAGCAGCTTTGGGCAGCGGGAGAAGAAAGGCGAGCAGTACTTC
CDR3: CASSFGQREKKGEQYF